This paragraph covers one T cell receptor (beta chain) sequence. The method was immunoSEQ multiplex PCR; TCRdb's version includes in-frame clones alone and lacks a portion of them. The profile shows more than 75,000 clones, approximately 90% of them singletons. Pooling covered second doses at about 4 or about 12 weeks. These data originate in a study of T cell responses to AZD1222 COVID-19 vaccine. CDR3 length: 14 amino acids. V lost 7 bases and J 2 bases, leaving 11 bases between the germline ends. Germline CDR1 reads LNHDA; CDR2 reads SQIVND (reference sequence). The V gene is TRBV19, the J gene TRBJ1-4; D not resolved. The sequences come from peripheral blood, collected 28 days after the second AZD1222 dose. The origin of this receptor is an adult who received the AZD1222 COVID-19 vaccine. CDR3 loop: CASNGARTNEKLFF. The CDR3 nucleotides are TGTGCCAGTAATGGTGCTCGTACTAATGAAAAACTGTTTTTT.